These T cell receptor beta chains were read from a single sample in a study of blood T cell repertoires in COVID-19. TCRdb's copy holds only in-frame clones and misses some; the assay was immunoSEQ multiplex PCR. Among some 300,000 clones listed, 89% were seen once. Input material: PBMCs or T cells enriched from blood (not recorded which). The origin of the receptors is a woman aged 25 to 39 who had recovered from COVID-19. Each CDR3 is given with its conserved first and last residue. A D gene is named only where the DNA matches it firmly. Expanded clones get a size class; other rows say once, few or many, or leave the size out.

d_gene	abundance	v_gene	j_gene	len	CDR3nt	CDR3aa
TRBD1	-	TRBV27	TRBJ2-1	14	TGTGCCAGCAGCCAGGGGGCTGGGTACAATGAGCAGTTCTTC	CASSQGAGYNEQFF
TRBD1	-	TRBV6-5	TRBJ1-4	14	TGTGCCAGCAGAGATGGACAGGGCTATGAAAAACTGTTTTTT	CASRDGQGYEKLFF
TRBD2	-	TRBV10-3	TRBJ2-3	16	TGTGCCATCAGTGCCTCCACTAGCGGGAGGACAGATACGCAGTATTTT	CAISASTSGRTDTQYF
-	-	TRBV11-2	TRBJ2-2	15	TGTGCCAGCAGTCCGAGGTACCAGAACACCGGGGAGCTGTTTTTT	CASSPRYQNTGELFF
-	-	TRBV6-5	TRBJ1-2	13	TGTGCCAGCAGTCCAGGGACAACGTATGGCTACACCTTC	CASSPGTTYGYTF
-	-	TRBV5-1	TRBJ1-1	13	TGCGCCAGCAGCTTGTTTTTTGTACAGGAAGCTTTCTTT	CASSLFFVQEAFF
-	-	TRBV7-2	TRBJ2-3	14	TGTGCCAGCAGCTCCCTCGCGGACACAGATACGCAGTATTTT	CASSSLADTDTQYF
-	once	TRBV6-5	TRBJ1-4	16	TGTGCCAGCAGTTACCAGGGTGGGTCCGTGGGTGAAAAACTGTTTTTT	CASSYQGGSVGEKLFF
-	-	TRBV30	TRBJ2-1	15	TGTGCCTGGAGTGGAGGTGGGAGCTCCTACAATGAGCAGTTCTTC	CAWSGGGSSYNEQFF
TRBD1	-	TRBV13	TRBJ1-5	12	TGTGCCAGCAGACAGGGGGATCAGCCCCAGCATTTT	CASRQGDQPQHF
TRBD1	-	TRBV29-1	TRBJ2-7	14	TGCAGCGTTGCCCAGGGACAGGGATCCCGCGAGCAGTACTTC	CSVAQGQGSREQYF
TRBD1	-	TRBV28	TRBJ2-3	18	TGTGCCAGCAGTCCTCCCAGGACAGGGGGATTTAGCACAGATACGCAGTATTTT	CASSPPRTGGFSTDTQYF
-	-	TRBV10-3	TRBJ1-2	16	TGTGCCATCAGTGAGAGGGAAGGGGAACTTACTAAGGGCTACACCTTC	CAISEREGELTKGYTF
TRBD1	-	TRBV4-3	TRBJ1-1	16	TGCGCCAGCAGCCATGACAGGGGGGACATGAACACTGAAGCTTTCTTT	CASSHDRGDMNTEAFF
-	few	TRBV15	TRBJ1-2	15	TGTGCCACCAGCAGAGATGGACAGTTCCACTATGGCTACACCTTC	CATSRDGQFHYGYTF